This is a list of T cell receptor beta chains from one sample in a study of T cells expressing NK-cell markers. TCRdb reprocessed the 5' RACE reads and stores each CDR3 protein as one record, lacking DNA. The listing records 200,000 to 300,000 distinct CDR3 sequences. Specimen: blood T cells: a sorted CD56 or NKG2C T cell subset, CD4+ or CD8+ T cells, or bulk PBMC T cells (not recorded which). The receptors derive from a man between 18 and 29 years old in good health. Each CDR3 is given with its conserved first and last residue.

j_gene: TRBJ2-3
v_gene: TRBV5-4
CDR3aa: CASSPRTGLTDTQYF

j_gene: TRBJ1-2
v_gene: TRBV20-1
CDR3aa: CSASLGQNYGYTF

j_gene: TRBJ2-1
v_gene: TRBV29-1
CDR3aa: CSVEEGHNEQFF

j_gene: TRBJ1-2
v_gene: TRBV20-1
CDR3aa: CANPGQGANGYTF

j_gene: TRBJ2-3
v_gene: TRBV3-1
CDR3aa: CASSQPGLPGDTQYF

j_gene: TRBJ2-7
v_gene: TRBV6-6
CDR3aa: CASSPTSGHEQYF

j_gene: TRBJ1-5
v_gene: TRBV12-3/TRBV12-4
CDR3aa: CASSTTLLSNQPQHF

j_gene: TRBJ2-1
v_gene: TRBV20-1
CDR3aa: CSAGPSAGEQFF

j_gene: TRBJ2-5
v_gene: TRBV12-3/TRBV12-4
CDR3aa: CASSLALFGETQYF

j_gene: TRBJ2-5
v_gene: TRBV10-2
CDR3aa: CASSAWEDQETQYF

j_gene: TRBJ2-3
v_gene: TRBV28
CDR3aa: CASRGVRGSSTDTQYF

j_gene: TRBJ2-1
v_gene: TRBV20-1
CDR3aa: CSARDPSGASSYNEQFF

j_gene: TRBJ2-6
v_gene: TRBV3-1
CDR3aa: CASSQGFTGANVLTF

j_gene: TRBJ2-1
v_gene: TRBV12-3/TRBV12-4
CDR3aa: CASRYRNRGPYNEQFF

j_gene: TRBJ2-6
v_gene: TRBV5-1
CDR3aa: CASSSPSGQDFSGANVLTF

j_gene: TRBJ2-3
v_gene: TRBV6-1
CDR3aa: CASSKTQNTDTQYF

j_gene: TRBJ2-7
v_gene: TRBV6-1
CDR3aa: CASRTGQGAREQYF